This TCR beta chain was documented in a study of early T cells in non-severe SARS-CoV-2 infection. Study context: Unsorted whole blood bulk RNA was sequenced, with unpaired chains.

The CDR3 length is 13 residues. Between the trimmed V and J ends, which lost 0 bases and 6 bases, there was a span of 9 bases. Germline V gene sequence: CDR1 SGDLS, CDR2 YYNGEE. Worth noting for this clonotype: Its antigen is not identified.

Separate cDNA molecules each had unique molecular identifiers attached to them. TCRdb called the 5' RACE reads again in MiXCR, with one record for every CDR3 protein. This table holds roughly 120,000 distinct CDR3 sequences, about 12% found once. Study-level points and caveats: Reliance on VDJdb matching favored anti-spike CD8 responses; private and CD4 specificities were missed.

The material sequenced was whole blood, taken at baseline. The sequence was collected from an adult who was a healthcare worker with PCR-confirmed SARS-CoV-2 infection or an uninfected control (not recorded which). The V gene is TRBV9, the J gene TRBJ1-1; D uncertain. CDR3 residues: CASSVGGGAEAFF. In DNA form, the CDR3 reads TGTGCCAGCAGCGTAGGGGGAGGAGCTGAAGCTTTCTTT.